The 9 T cell receptor beta chains given below trace back to one sample, sequenced in a study of cytomegalovirus exposure and HLA in healthy donors. It was with 60 Vbeta and 13 Jbeta primers that the PCR ran. Assay: immunoSEQ multiplex PCR; the TCRdb copy retains only in-frame clones and omits some. The sample yields approximately 140,000 clones, 80% seen once. Specimen: PBMCs. Every receptor here comes from a man aged 30 to 39 in good health and CMV-seronegative.

In its sample, this clone was seen a few times. The chain combines TRBV5-6 with TRBJ2-1; D is perhaps TRBD2 (5 bases). Trimming removed 3 bases at V and 7 bases at J, with 5 bases between. CDR1 and CDR2 from the germline V gene are SGHDT and YYEEEE. This CDR3 comprises 11 residues. For the CDR3, the DNA is TGTGCCAGCAGCTGGAGGAATGAGCAGTTCTTC. It translates to CASSWRNEQFF.

The chain joins TRBV4-1 to TRBJ2-1, with D maybe TRBD1 (6 bases). Trimming shortened V by 2 bases and J by 9 bases, and 17 bases separated the two germline ends. CDR3 length equals 15 residues. Per the germline V gene, CDR1 is MGHRA and CDR2 is YSYEKL. The CDR3 coding sequence is TGCGCCAGCAGCCAACTCGGGGAACAGGGTAGTGAGCAGTTCTTC. This sequence encodes CASSQLGEQGSEQFF.

This clone was seen more than once but under ten times. This chain links TRBV6-5 with TRBJ2-7; weak D call: TRBD2 (6 bases). Germline CDR1 MNHEY, CDR2 SVGAGI. CDR3 length: 13 amino acids. CDR3 bases: TGTGGCGTCGGGCGGGAAGCTCTATACGAGCAGTACTTC. Translating gives CGVGREALYEQYF.

The chain joins TRBV14 to TRBJ2-5, with D maybe TRBD1 (5 bases). The CDR3 has 17 residues. Germline values: CDR1 SGHDN, CDR2 FVKESK. V shed 2 bases and J shed 2 bases, with 18 bases lying between them. The CDR3 DNA is TGTGCCAGCAGCCAATTTTTGGGCAGGGCGCTGCAAGAGACCCAGTACTTC. Translating gives CASSQFLGRALQETQYF.

This clone was seen more than once but under ten times. The chain carries TRBV4-1 and TRBJ1-5, with D hard to call. The CDR3 loop spans 15 amino acids. Between the trimmed V and J ends, which lost 1 base and 2 bases, there was a span of 9 bases. CDR1 MGHRA and CDR2 YSYEKL come from the germline V gene. The DNA of the CDR3 is TGCGCCAGCAGCCAAGGAGAGGGCGGCAATCAGCCCCAGCATTTT. Protein product: CASSQGEGGNQPQHF.

This chain links TRBV5-1 with TRBJ2-3, with 12 bases matching TRBD2. The CDR3 covers 14 residues. The germline V gene has CDR1 SGHRS and CDR2 YFSETQ. J was trimmed by 4 bases and V by 9 bases; bases with no gene match: 6. The CDR3 DNA reads as TGCGCCACCCGGACTAGCGGGACTGCAGATACGCAGTATTTT. This encodes CATRTSGTADTQYF.

J is TRBJ2-7 and V is TRBV14; D not resolved. This CDR3 comprises 12 residues. Trimming left V 2 bases short and J 2 bases short, with 4 bases between. Germline CDR1 reads SGHDN; CDR2 reads FVKESK. CDR3 protein: CASSQTAYEQYF. For the CDR3, the DNA is TGTGCCAGCAGCCAAACAGCCTACGAGCAGTACTTC.

As DNA, the CDR3 is TGCAGCGTTTCGGTCTACTCTGGAAACACCATATATTTT. Residues: CSVSVYSGNTIYF. V is TRBV29-1 and J is TRBJ1-3; D gene uncertain. Germline assignment: CDR1 SQVTM and CDR2 ANQGSEA. The CDR3 contains 13 residues. The V and J ends lost 5 bases and 0 bases respectively, with 8 bases between them.

This clone was seen a single time. The V gene is TRBV5-1, the J gene TRBJ1-3; D may be TRBD1 (5 bases). Looked up from germline, CDR1 is SGHRS and CDR2 is YFSETQ. The V and J ends lost 4 bases and 15 bases respectively, with 17 bases between them. CDR3 length: 12 residues. The CDR3 DNA is TGCGCCAGCAGCCTCGGTCCGGGGGAAAAATATTTT. Translated: CASSLGPGEKYF.